The text below deals with one T cell receptor beta chain. The CDR3 length is 18 residues. J gave up 2 bases and V 0 bases, and 12 bases lay outside the gene matches. CDR1 LGHNA and CDR2 YNFKEQ come from the germline V gene. These data are taken from a study of blood T cell repertoires in COVID-19. The protocol was immunoSEQ multiplex PCR, while the TCRdb copy is restricted to in-frame clones and leaves out a portion. Of about 72,000 clones detected, about four fifths appear once; the ten largest clones hold around 19%. Sequenced sample: peripheral blood. The receptor comes from a human donor in a cohort sampled during active COVID-19. The J gene is TRBJ2-7, the V gene TRBV4-2, with 8 bases lining up with TRBD2. Written as DNA, the CDR3 is TGTGCCAGCAGCCAAGATCTGGGGATTAGCGGGGCTCCCTACGAGCAGTACTTC. Amino acids: CASSQDLGISGAPYEQYF.